A single sample is the source of the 10 T cell receptor beta chains below, sequenced in a study of CXCR3-negative and CXCR3-positive naive CD8 T cells. These receptors have no known antigen. Study-wide points: More hydrophobic TRB CDR3s were found in CXCR3-positive naive cells than in CXCR3-negative naive cells.

UMI labels and 5' RACE were used to prepare the TRB cDNA libraries. From the 5' RACE reads, TCRdb lists one entry per CDR3 protein and no DNA. This listing includes about 89,000 distinct CDR3 sequences. Sequenced material: naive CXCR3+ CD8+ T cells from blood. Subset specified: CD45RO-CCR7+CD27+CD95- naive CD8+ T cells expressing CXCR3 (TNR3+). The source of these receptors is a human donor in good health. Some clones in this sample may be carry-over from other donors' samples.

The gene calls are TRBV5-1 and TRBJ2-1; TCRdb proposes TRBD2, but this gene call is untestable without DNA. Germline V gene data show CDR1 as SGHRS and CDR2 as YFSETQ. This CDR3 is 13 amino acids long. This CDR3 reads CASRGGGYNEQFF.

The rearrangement links TRBV24-1 to TRBJ2-7; the D gene TCRdb calls, TRBD1, cannot be checked with no DNA. The V gene's germline CDR1 is KGHDR and CDR2 SFDVKD. The CDR3 has 14 amino acids. CDR3 sequence: CATSRDGRSYEQYF.

The chain joins TRBV20-1 to TRBJ2-7; TCRdb designates TRBD1, a call that cannot be tested without DNA. CDR1 DFQATT and CDR2 SNEGSKA come from the germline V gene (reference sequence). The CDR3 sequence is 13 residues long. The CDR3 loop reads CSGGTPNSYEQYF.

V usage is TRBV5-1 and J usage is TRBJ2-7; TCRdb outputs TRBD2, but without DNA this stays unchecked. Germline assignment: CDR1 SGHRS and CDR2 YFSETQ. CDR3 length equals 17 residues. The CDR3 loop is CASSFGSSGSRSYEQYF. The complete variable domain, with remaining parts taken from reference TRBV5-1 and TRBJ2-7, reads KAGVTQTPRYLIKTRGQQVTLSCSPISGHRSVSWYQQTPGQGLQFLFEYFSETQRNKGNFPGRFSGRQFSNSRSEMNVSTLELGDSALYLCASSFGSSGSRSYEQYFGPGTRLTVT.

The rearrangement links TRBV7-8 to TRBJ1-2; with no DNA, the TCRdb D assignment of TRBD1 cannot be verified. Germline assignment: CDR1 SGHVS and CDR2 FQNEAQ. The CDR3 runs to 12 residues. CDR3 sequence reads: CASSLEGGGYTF. The full variable domain, rest sourced from reference TRBV7-8 and TRBJ1-2, is GAGVSQSPRYKVAKRGQDVALRCDPISGHVSLFWYQQALGQGPEFLTYFQNEAQLDKSGLPSDRFFAERPEGSVSTLKIQRTQQEDSAVYLCASSLEGGGYTFGSGTRLTVV.

V usage is TRBV4-2 and J usage is TRBJ1-1. Germline CDR1 reads LGHNA; CDR2 reads YNFKEQ. The length of the CDR3 is 14 residues. The CDR3 is CASSQEPWTTEAFF.

The chain combines TRBV5-1 with TRBJ2-2; TCRdb picks TRBD1, but there is no DNA to check that call. The CDR3 sequence is 15 residues long. Germline CDR1 reads SGHRS; CDR2 reads YFSETQ. The CDR3 sequence is CASSTGIFMTGELFF.

J is TRBJ1-1 and V is TRBV7-2. Germline V gene sequence: CDR1 SGHTA, CDR2 FQGNSA. The CDR3 spans 11 residues. The CDR3 region is CASSLIPEAFF.

This chain uses TRBV9 with TRBJ2-1; there is no DNA to check the TCRdb D call of TRBD2. Germline V CDR1 and CDR2: SGDLS, YYNGEE. The CDR3 covers 15 residues. CDR3: CASSAAGGSYNEQFF.

The gene calls are TRBV6-6 and TRBJ1-4. Germline CDR1 MNHNY, CDR2 SVGAGI (reference sequence). The CDR3 is 15 amino acids. The CDR3 protein is CASSYLRGAREKLFF.